The 22 T cell receptor beta chains below come from one sample, sequenced in a study of blood T cell repertoires in COVID-19 (dated by TCRdb to the early 2020s). Libraries were made using the immunoSEQ multiplex PCR assay. Held by TCRdb, this immuneACCESS table contains in-frame sequences only and omits some clones. Under half of the omission traces to an unresolved V gene where checked; the cause of the rest is unknown. Present in this sample are 72,000 or so clones, 80% to 90% of which were seen just once. Of the sample, 9% to 9.5% is held by the ten largest clones. Sequenced input: peripheral blood. The source of these receptors is a human donor in a cohort sampled during active COVID-19.

The V and J genes are TRBV4-1 and TRBJ2-1; no firm D call. The CDR3 extends over 11 amino acids. Per the germline V gene, CDR1 is MGHRA and CDR2 is YSYEKL. The V end was cut by 3 bases, the J end by 9 bases, with 6 bases between. CDR3: CASSQSLEQFF. The CDR3 nucleotides are TGCGCCAGCAGCCAGTCTCTTGAGCAGTTCTTC.

The gene calls are TRBV19 and TRBJ2-1; TRBD2 matches at 10 bases. V lost 5 bases, J lost 6 bases, and 13 bases stayed unmatched. The CDR3 has 17 residues. Germline loops: CDR1 LNHDA, CDR2 SQIVND (reference sequence). The CDR3, as DNA: TGTGCCAGTAGTGTAATTATAGCGGGAGGCCGCGGCAATGAGCAGTTCTTC. Its translation is CASSVIIAGGRGNEQFF.

The CDR3 DNA reads TGCGCCAGCAGGGGGAGGGCTAGCAATCAGCCCCAGCATTTT. This translates into CASRGRASNQPQHF. The chain uses TRBV10-1 and TRBJ1-5; D unclear. The germline V gene encodes CDR1 WNHNN and CDR2 SYGVQD (reference sequence). Deletions cut 6 bases from V and 0 bases from J, with 9 bases between. The CDR3 is 14 amino acids.

This chain connects TRBV4-2 to TRBJ2-7; tentatively, D is TRBD2 (5 bases). There are 14 residues in the CDR3. Germline CDR1 and CDR2: LGHNA and YNFKEQ. V was shortened by 4 bases and J by 3 bases, with 13 bases between the two germline ends. CDR3 loop: CASSPFEGSYEQYF. CDR3 DNA sequence: TGTGCCAGCAGCCCCTTCGAGGGCAGCTACGAGCAGTACTTC.

The rearrangement uses TRBV10-1 and TRBJ2-4, with TRBD2 as a possible D gene (5 bases). The V gene's germline CDR1 is WNHNN and CDR2 SYGVQD (reference sequence). Trimming shortened V by 0 bases and J by 0 bases, and 6 bases separated the two germline ends. The CDR3 contains 15 residues. CDR3 protein: CASSESGLAKNIQYF. Here the CDR3 DNA reads TGCGCCAGCAGTGAGTCAGGACTAGCCAAAAACATTCAGTACTTC.

The rearrangement links TRBV5-6 to TRBJ2-7; TRBD2 agrees at 8 bases. The germline V gene has CDR1 SGHDT and CDR2 YYEEEE. The CDR3 has 15 amino acids. Trimming at V came to 1 base and at J to 0 bases, leaving 3 bases not matched to a gene. CDR3 in amino acids: CASSLLSGSSYEQYF. The CDR3, as DNA: TGTGCCAGCAGCTTGTTGAGCGGGAGCTCCTACGAGCAGTACTTC.

The rearrangement uses TRBV6-5 and TRBJ2-1; no clear D gene. Trimming left V 4 bases short and J 3 bases short, with 13 bases between. Germline V gene lookup returns CDR1 MNHEY and CDR2 SVGAGI. The CDR3 has 15 amino acids. The CDR3 DNA is TGTGCCAGCAGTTTGTCAGACTTCAACTACAATGAGCAGTTCTTC. The encoded protein is CASSLSDFNYNEQFF.

The table lists this clone with a few counts. An end of the junction differs from the germline gene, which may be a read error. This rearrangement joins TRBV7-7 to TRBJ2-7; the D gene is possibly TRBD2 (5 bases). Germline values: CDR1 SSHAT, CDR2 FNYEAQ (reference sequence). This CDR3 region has 15 residues. The CDR3 DNA reads as TGTGCTAGCAGCTTAGAGCCCGGGAAAGGATCCGAGCAGTACTTC. Translated: CASSLEPGKGSEQYF.

The J gene is TRBJ1-5, the V gene TRBV19, with TRBD1 matching over 9 bases. The CDR3 extends over 17 amino acids. The ends lost 4 bases at V and 2 bases at J; junction bases unmatched: 9. CDR1 is LNHDA, CDR2 SQIVND, per germline (reference sequence). The CDR3 region has the DNA TGTGCCAGTAGTACGGACAGGGGATTTCTCGGCAATCAGCCCCAGCATTTT. It is translated as CASSTDRGFLGNQPQHF. The entire variable domain, with the rest obtained from reference TRBV19 and TRBJ1-5, is as follows: DGGITQSPKYLFRKEGQNVTLSCEQNLNHDAMYWYRQDPGQGLRLIYYSQIVNDFQKGDIAEGYSVSREKKESFPLTVTSAQKNPTAFYLCASSTDRGFLGNQPQHFGDGTRLSIL.

This sequence joins TRBV9 and TRBJ1-2; D unresolved. The CDR3 contains 16 residues. Germline CDR1 is SGDLS and CDR2 is YYNGEE. V was shortened by 2 bases and J by 4 bases, with 18 bases between the two germline ends. The CDR3 region has the DNA TGTGCCAGCAGCGTGGGGAGGGTTGGCGCGTCCTATGGCTACACCTTC. This encodes CASSVGRVGASYGYTF.

The chain is built from TRBV6-5 and TRBJ2-5; a weak D match, TRBD2 (5 bases). This CDR3 is built from 14 residues. The germline V gene has CDR1 MNHEY and CDR2 SVGAGI. With 1 base removed from V and 5 bases from J, the gap between germline ends came to 11 bases. The DNA for the CDR3 is TGTGCCAGCAGTTACTATCTGCGAGGGGAGACCCAGTACTTC. Its translation: CASSYYLRGETQYF.

J is TRBJ1-2 and V is TRBV9; tentative D call: TRBD1 (5 bases). The germline V gene has CDR1 SGDLS and CDR2 YYNGEE. Trimming took 4 bases from V and 2 from J, leaving 9 bases between them. This CDR3 has 13 residues. CDR3 coding DNA: TGTGCCAGCAGCCCAGACAGCAACTATGGCTACACCTTC. Protein product: CASSPDSNYGYTF.

The V call is TRBV11-3, the J call TRBJ2-1, with 9 bases lining up with TRBD2. The CDR3 is 17 residues long. CDR1 is SGHNT and CDR2 is YENEEA in the germline V gene. V gave up 0 bases and J gave up 9 bases; unmatched junction bases: 12. The CDR3 coding sequence is TGTGCCAGCAGCTTAGATGTTGTGGGGCGGGAGGGCGGTGAGCAGTTCTTC. Translating gives CASSLDVVGREGGEQFF.

The chain uses TRBV28 and TRBJ1-4, with D tentatively TRBD1 (5 bases). The CDR3 consists of 13 residues. Trimming stripped 3 bases from V and 5 bases from J, with 7 bases between. Germline-derived CDR1 and CDR2 are MDHEN and SYDVKM. The CDR3 loop is CASSFRQNEKLFF. For the CDR3, the DNA is TGTGCCAGCAGTTTTCGACAGAATGAAAAACTGTTTTTT.

Here the CDR3 reads CASSQRGTGDYEQFF. The CDR3 DNA is TGCGCCAGCAGCCAGCGGGGGACAGGGGACTATGAGCAGTTCTTC. V usage is TRBV4-1 and J usage is TRBJ2-1; the match to TRBD1 covers 10 bases. Trimming took 3 bases from V and 8 from J; bases not matched to a gene: 7. Germline V lookup: CDR1 MGHRA, CDR2 YSYEKL. This CDR3 comprises 15 residues.

This sequence joins TRBV9 and TRBJ1-2; no definite D call. Germline assignment: CDR1 SGDLS and CDR2 YYNGEE. The CDR3 contains 13 residues. V lost 4 bases and J lost 3, with 10 bases in between. CDR3: CASSPSGYYGYTF. The CDR3 DNA is TGTGCCAGCAGCCCGTCCGGGTACTATGGCTACACCTTC.

The rearrangement joins TRBV3-1 (or the pseudogene TRBV3-2) to TRBJ1-2; 8 bases match TRBD1. The CDR3 is 18 residues long. Unmatched junction bases numbered 16, after V lost 2 bases and J lost 5 bases. CDR1 is LGHDT, CDR2 YNNKEL, per germline (reference sequence). The CDR3 region is CASSQIGTQGATFYGYTF. The CDR3 DNA sequence: TGTGCCAGCAGCCAAATAGGGACCCAGGGGGCGACCTTTTATGGCTACACCTTC.

This clone was detected once. The rearrangement joins TRBV9 to TRBJ1-6; D is uncertain. V dropped 1 base and J dropped 5 bases, with 7 bases sitting between them. Germline lookup yields CDR1 SGDLS and CDR2 YYNGEE. CDR3 length: 14 amino acids. In DNA, the CDR3 is TGTGCCAGCAGCGTATCCGGGGATAATTCACCCCTCCACTTT. It is translated as CASSVSGDNSPLHF.

This clone occurred once. The chain links TRBV24-1 to TRBJ2-7; D unresolved. The CDR3 loop spans 12 amino acids. V lost 5 bases to trimming and J lost 1 base, with 5 bases between them. CDR1 and CDR2 (germline): KGHDR, SFDVKD. CDR3: CATSGESYEQYF. The CDR3 DNA follows: TGTGCCACCAGTGGAGAGTCCTACGAGCAGTACTTC.

This clone was seen a few times. Written as DNA, the CDR3 is TGTGCCAGCAGCCCAATGATAGCGGGAGCAAGGTACGAGCAGTACTTC. Its protein is CASSPMIAGARYEQYF. The rearrangement links TRBV9 to TRBJ2-7; 9 positions match TRBD2. Germline CDR1 and CDR2: SGDLS and YYNGEE. Trimming at V came to 4 bases and at J to 4 bases, leaving 12 bases not matched to a gene. The length of the CDR3 is 16 residues.

This clone came up once. The J gene is TRBJ1-1, the V gene TRBV2, with TRBD1 identical over 7 bases. Looked up from germline, CDR1 is SNHLY and CDR2 is FYNNEI. The CDR3 contains 13 residues. The trim removed 4 bases at V and 6 bases at J, leaving 5 bases unmatched. The CDR3 region has the DNA TGTGCCAGCAGTGGACAGGGTAGCGCTGAAGCTTTCTTT. It yields the protein CASSGQGSAEAFF. Full variable domain (rest looked up from reference TRBV2 and TRBJ1-1): EPEVTQTPSHQVTQMGQEVILRCVPISNHLYFYWYRQILGQKVEFLVSFYNNEISEKSEIFDDQFSVERPDGSNFTLKIRSTKLEDSAMYFCASSGQGSAEAFFGQGTRLTVV.

The CDR3 coding sequence is TGCGCCAGCAGCCCTGGGACAGGGGGATTCAACTATGGCTACACCTTC. Protein sequence: CASSPGTGGFNYGYTF. The V gene is TRBV5-1, the J gene TRBJ1-2; 11 positions agree with TRBD1. The ends lost 4 bases at V and 2 bases at J; junction bases unmatched: 7. CDR3 length equals 16 residues. Germline V gene data show CDR1 as SGHRS and CDR2 as YFSETQ. Combining the CDR3 with reference TRBV5-1 and TRBJ1-2 gives the whole variable domain KAGVTQTPRYLIKTRGQQVTLSCSPISGHRSVSWYQQTPGQGLQFLFEYFSETQRNKGNFPGRFSGRQFSNSRSEMNVSTLELGDSALYLCASSPGTGGFNYGYTFGSGTRLTVV.